The 14 T cell receptor beta chains given below trace back to one sample, sequenced in a study of spatial heterogeneity in lung cancer. Time point described: sample taken at primary tumor resection. Unsorted whole RNA of tumor, nontumor lung or frozen PBMC was sequenced. MiXCR, run by TCRdb on the 5' RACE reads, gives a single entry per CDR3 protein. The sample has around 48,000 distinct CDR3 sequences, less than 5.5% seen once; the top ten hold 8.5% to 14%. The source was PBMCs, collected at surgery. The receptor source for this set is a male donor with early-stage non-small cell lung cancer.

The chain employs TRBV12-3 or TRBV12-4 and TRBJ2-2; D is undetermined. V was pared by 3 bases and J by 7 bases, with 9 bases between. The CDR3 loop spans 13 amino acids. CDR3 region: CASSLIGNGELFF. For the CDR3, the DNA is TGTGCCAGCAGTTTGATTGGGAACGGGGAGCTGTTTTTT.

At least ten counts were recorded for this clonotype. This chain links TRBV2 with TRBJ2-1, with TRBD2 identical over 8 bases. The CDR3 is made up of 16 amino acids. Germline V lookup: CDR1 SNHLY, CDR2 FYNNEI. The V gene end was trimmed by 2 bases and the J gene end by 6 bases; junction bases not matched to a gene: 9. The chain's CDR3 is CASSETTGGASNEQFF. The CDR3 DNA reads as TGTGCCAGCAGTGAAACCACGGGGGGGGCCAGCAATGAGCAGTTCTTC.

At least ten counts were recorded for this clonotype. The chain has TRBV29-1 and TRBJ2-7; D is ambiguous. CDR1 is SQVTM, CDR2 ANQGSEA, per germline. Trimming shortened V by 4 bases and J by 4 bases, and 20 bases separated the two germline ends. The CDR3 is made up of 15 amino acids. The CDR3 loop reads CSVAGSPGPPYEQYF. The CDR3 coding sequence is TGCAGCGTTGCTGGTTCACCCGGGCCCCCGTACGAGCAGTACTTC.

This clonotype came up many times. The chain carries TRBV20-1 and TRBJ1-2; D is possibly TRBD1 (5 bases). Germline CDR1 DFQATT, CDR2 SNEGSKA (reference sequence). CDR3 length equals 12 residues. Trimming removed 6 bases at V and 5 bases at J, with 13 bases between. This CDR3 is CSALEGTYGYTF. The CDR3 DNA follows: TGCAGTGCCCTAGAGGGGACGTATGGCTACACCTTC.

This clonotype occurred many times. The rearrangement uses TRBV11-2 and TRBJ1-2, with a weak D call TRBD1 (5 bases). The germline V gene encodes CDR1 SGHAT and CDR2 FQNNGV. Trimming left V 1 base short and J 7 bases short, with 13 bases between. CDR3 length: 14 residues. CDR3 sequence reads: CASSLASGGSGYTF. CDR3 coding DNA: TGTGCCAGCAGCTTAGCGTCTGGGGGTAGTGGCTACACCTTC.

This clonotype showed up many times. The rearrangement joins TRBV12-3 or TRBV12-4 to TRBJ2-2; 13 bases line up with TRBD2. The CDR3 has 17 residues. The V gene end was trimmed by 4 bases and the J gene end by 6 bases; junction bases not matched to a gene: 8. The CDR3 nucleotides read TGTGCCAGCAGTTACCCCGGACTAGCGGGAGCTTCCGGGGAGCTGTTTTTT. Translation gives CASSYPGLAGASGELFF.

This clonotype has a handful of counts. The chain uses TRBV6-5 and TRBJ2-2; D is unclear. Germline lookup yields CDR1 MNHEY and CDR2 SVGAGI. Trimming left V 4 bases short and J 1 base short, with 7 bases between. The CDR3 has 14 residues. CDR3 nucleotides: TGTGCCAGCAGTTCGCAGGTGAACACCGGGGAGCTGTTTTTT. Translation: CASSSQVNTGELFF.

There are many counts of this clonotype. The chain links TRBV5-1 to TRBJ2-1; 7 bases are shared with TRBD1. The CDR3 spans 13 residues. Germline V gene lookup returns CDR1 SGHRS and CDR2 YFSETQ. The ends lost 6 bases at V and 8 bases at J; junction bases unmatched: 8. CDR3 bases: TGCGCCAGCACAACAGGGGCGCGGGATGAGCAGTTCTTC. It codes for CASTTGARDEQFF.

This clonotype occurred many times. This chain joins TRBV6-6 and TRBJ1-2; D is uncertain. Germline V lookup: CDR1 MNHNY, CDR2 SVGAGI (reference sequence). This CDR3 is 12 amino acids long. Between the trimmed V and J ends, which lost 5 bases and 8 bases, there was a span of 12 bases. CDR3 sequence reads: CASSQPERGYTF. The CDR3 DNA reads TGTGCCAGCAGTCAACCGGAGAGGGGCTACACCTTC.

This chain links TRBV11-2 with TRBJ2-5, with D possibly matching TRBD1 (5 bases). This CDR3 is 18 amino acids long. Germline-derived CDR1 and CDR2 are SGHAT and FQNNGV. Trimming took off 1 base at V and 2 bases at J, with 20 bases between the two ends. The CDR3 reads CASSLGRAHRYRQETQYF. In DNA form, the CDR3 reads TGTGCCAGCAGCTTAGGCAGGGCGCACCGATACCGACAAGAGACCCAGTACTTC.

This clonotype has a handful of counts. Just one base apart from a much larger clone, this may be a read error. The chain is built from TRBV7-9 and TRBJ2-5, with D perhaps given as TRBD1 or TRBD2 (6 bases each). Germline assignment: CDR1 SEHNR and CDR2 FQNEAQ (reference sequence). This CDR3 contains 16 residues. V dropped 6 bases and J dropped 4 bases, with 21 bases sitting between them. CDR3 nucleotide sequence: TGTGCCAGCAGTTGGGGGGACACAAGAATCCGAGAGACCCAGTACTTC. Translation gives CASSWGDTRIRETQYF.

Ten or more counts support this clonotype. This chain links TRBV6-5 with TRBJ2-3; D might be TRBD2 (6 bases). This CDR3 region has 16 residues. Germline CDR1 and CDR2: MNHEY and SVGAGI. V lost 5 bases and J 0 bases, leaving 15 bases between the germline ends. The CDR3 DNA reads TGTGCCAGCAGTCGACGGGACTTCCCTAGCACAGATACGCAGTATTTT. This sequence encodes CASSRRDFPSTDTQYF.

This clonotype has ten or more counts. As DNA, the CDR3 is TGTGCCAGCAGTTACGGGGCATTAGGGGGGAACACTGAAGCTTTCTTT. It specifies CASSYGALGGNTEAFF. The chain is built from TRBV6-5 and TRBJ1-1, with D perhaps TRBD1 (6 bases). V was clipped by 2 bases and J by 1 base, with 14 bases between them. There are 16 residues in the CDR3. Germline V gene lookup returns CDR1 MNHEY and CDR2 SVGAGI.

The J gene is TRBJ2-5, the V gene TRBV7-8, with D tentatively TRBD1 (7 bases). Trimming pared 3 bases from V and 1 base from J, leaving 15 bases between. The CDR3 loop spans 16 amino acids. Germline V gene sequence: CDR1 SGHVS, CDR2 FQNEAQ. CDR3 in amino acids: CASSLGAGGSQETQYF. For the CDR3, the DNA is TGTGCCAGCAGCTTGGGAGCAGGGGGGTCCCAAGAGACCCAGTACTTC. Full variable domain (remainder filled in from reference TRBV7-8 and TRBJ2-5): GAGVSQSPRYKVAKRGQDVALRCDPISGHVSLFWYQQALGQGPEFLTYFQNEAQLDKSGLPSDRFFAERPEGSVSTLKIQRTQQEDSAVYLCASSLGAGGSQETQYFGPGTRLLVL.